The present TCR beta chain was sequenced within a study of blood T cells in healthy people across ages. A second PCR, run for about 6 to 11 cycles, used a sample-barcoded 5' primer plus a J-beta primer mix. TCRdb re-derived calls from the 5' RACE reads in MiXCR, one entry per CDR3 protein. The sample lists 700,000 to 950,000 distinct CDR3 sequences, over 45% occurring once. There are 18 residues in the CDR3. Germline V gene lookup returns CDR1 SGHVS and CDR2 FQNEAQ. V trimming: 2 bases; J trimming: 2 bases; junction bases outside the gene matches: 10. The receptor comes from a man aged 30 to 39 in good health. The chain links TRBV7-8 to TRBJ2-3; 10 positions agree with TRBD2. The sample taken for sequencing was blood. CDR3 DNA sequence: TGTGCCAGCAGCTTAAATATCGCTAGCGGGGGATACACAGATACGCAGTATTTT. Translating it yields CASSLNIASGGYTDTQYF.